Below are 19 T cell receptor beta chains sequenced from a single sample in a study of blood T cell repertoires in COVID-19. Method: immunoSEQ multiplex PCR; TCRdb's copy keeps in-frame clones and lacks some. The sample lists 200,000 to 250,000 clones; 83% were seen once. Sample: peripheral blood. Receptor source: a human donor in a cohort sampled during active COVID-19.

For the CDR3, the DNA is TGCAGCGTAGGGGACAGGGGACGGGGCGATGAAAAACTGTTTTTT. It is translated as CSVGDRGRGDEKLFF. The V gene is TRBV29-1, the J gene TRBJ1-4; 10 nucleotides align to TRBD1. Germline CDR1 and CDR2: SQVTM and ANQGSEA. CDR3 length equals 15 residues. V lost 6 bases, J lost 6 bases, and 10 bases stayed unmatched. The full variable domain, its missing parts supplied by reference TRBV29-1 and TRBJ1-4, is SAVISQKPSRDICQRGTSLTIQCQVDSQVTMMFWYRQQPGQSLTLIATANQGSEATYESGFVIDKFPISRPNLTFSTLTVSNMSPEDSSIYLCSVGDRGRGDEKLFFGSGTQLSVL.

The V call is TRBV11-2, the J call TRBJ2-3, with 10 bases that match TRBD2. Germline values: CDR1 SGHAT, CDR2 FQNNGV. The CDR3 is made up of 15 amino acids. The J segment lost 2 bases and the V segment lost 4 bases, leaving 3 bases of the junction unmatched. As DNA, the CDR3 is TGTGCCAGCAGCTCCGGACTAGCGGCCACAGATACGCAGTATTTT. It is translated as CASSSGLAATDTQYF. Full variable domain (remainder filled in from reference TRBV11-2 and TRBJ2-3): EAGVAQSPRYKIIEKRQSVAFWCNPISGHATLYWYQQILGQGPKLLIQFQNNGVVDDSQLPKDRFSAERLKGVDSTLKIQPAKLEDSAVYLCASSSGLAATDTQYFGPGTRLTVL.

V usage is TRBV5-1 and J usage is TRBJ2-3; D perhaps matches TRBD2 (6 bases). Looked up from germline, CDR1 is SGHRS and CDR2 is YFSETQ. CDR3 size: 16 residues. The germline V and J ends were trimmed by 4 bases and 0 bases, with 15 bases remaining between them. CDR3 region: CASSPGAGLSTDTQYF. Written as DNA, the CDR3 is TGCGCCAGCAGCCCCGGGGCGGGACTTAGCACAGATACGCAGTATTTT.

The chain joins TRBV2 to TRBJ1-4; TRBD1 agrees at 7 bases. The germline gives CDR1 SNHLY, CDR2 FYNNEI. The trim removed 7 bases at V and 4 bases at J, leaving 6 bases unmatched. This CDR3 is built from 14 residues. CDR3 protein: CASMRDSVNEKLFF. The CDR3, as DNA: TGTGCCAGCATGCGGGACAGCGTTAATGAAAAACTGTTTTTT.

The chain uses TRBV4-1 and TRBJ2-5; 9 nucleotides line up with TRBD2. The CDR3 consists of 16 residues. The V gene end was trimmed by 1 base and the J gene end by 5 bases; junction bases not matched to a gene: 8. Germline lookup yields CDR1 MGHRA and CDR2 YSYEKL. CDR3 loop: CASSQATSGGGETQYF. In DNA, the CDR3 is TGCGCCAGCAGCCAAGCGACTAGCGGAGGGGGGGAGACCCAGTACTTC.

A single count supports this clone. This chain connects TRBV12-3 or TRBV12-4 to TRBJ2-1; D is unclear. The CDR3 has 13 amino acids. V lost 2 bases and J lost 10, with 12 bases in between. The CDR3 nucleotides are TGTGCCAGCAGTTTAAGAGAAGAACGGGAGCAGTTCTTC. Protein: CASSLREEREQFF.

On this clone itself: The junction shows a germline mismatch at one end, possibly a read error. The CDR3 DNA reads TGTGCCGGTAGCCCAGGGGGCCGGGAGCATGGCTACACCTTC. Translating gives CAGSPGGREHGYTF. V gene TRBV19 combines with J gene TRBJ1-2; 8 bases align to TRBD1. This CDR3 spans 14 amino acids. CDR1 LNHDA and CDR2 SQIVND come from the germline V gene (reference sequence).

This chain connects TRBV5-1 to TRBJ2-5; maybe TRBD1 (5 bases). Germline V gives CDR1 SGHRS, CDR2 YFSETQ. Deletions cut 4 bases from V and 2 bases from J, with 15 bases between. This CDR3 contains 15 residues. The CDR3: CASSIQTQGQETQYF. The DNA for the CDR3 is TGCGCCAGCAGCATCCAGACGCAGGGACAAGAGACCCAGTACTTC. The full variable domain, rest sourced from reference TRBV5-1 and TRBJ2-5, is KAGVTQTPRYLIKTRGQQVTLSCSPISGHRSVSWYQQTPGQGLQFLFEYFSETQRNKGNFPGRFSGRQFSNSRSEMNVSTLELGDSALYLCASSIQTQGQETQYFGPGTRLLVL.

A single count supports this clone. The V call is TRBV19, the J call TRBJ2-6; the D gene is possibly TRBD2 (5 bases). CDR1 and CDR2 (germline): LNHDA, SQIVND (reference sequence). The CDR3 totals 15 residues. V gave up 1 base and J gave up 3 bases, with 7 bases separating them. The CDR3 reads CASSIGGVGANVLTF. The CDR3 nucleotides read TGTGCCAGTAGTATAGGGGGAGTTGGGGCCAACGTCCTGACTTTC.

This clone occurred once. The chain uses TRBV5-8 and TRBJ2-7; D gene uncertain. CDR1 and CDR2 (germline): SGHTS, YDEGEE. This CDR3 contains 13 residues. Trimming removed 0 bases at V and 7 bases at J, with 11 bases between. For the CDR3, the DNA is TGTGCCAGCAGCTTGGCCGAGAGCAAGGAGCAGTACTTC. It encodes CASSLAESKEQYF.

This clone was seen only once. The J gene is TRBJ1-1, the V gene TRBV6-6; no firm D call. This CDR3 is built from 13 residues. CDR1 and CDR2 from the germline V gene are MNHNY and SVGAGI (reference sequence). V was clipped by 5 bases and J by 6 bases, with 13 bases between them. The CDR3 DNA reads TGTGCCAGCAGTCCCCGAGGGAGTTCTGAAGCTTTCTTT. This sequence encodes CASSPRGSSEAFF.

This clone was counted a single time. The DNA for the CDR3 is TGTGCCAGCAGCCCGACAGGACCGACTGGAAACACCATATATTTT. Its protein is CASSPTGPTGNTIYF. The V call is TRBV6-5, the J call TRBJ1-3; D perhaps matches TRBD1 (6 bases). Trimming removed 6 bases at V and 2 bases at J, with 14 bases between. The CDR3 totals 15 residues. Germline V lookup: CDR1 MNHEY, CDR2 SVGAGI.

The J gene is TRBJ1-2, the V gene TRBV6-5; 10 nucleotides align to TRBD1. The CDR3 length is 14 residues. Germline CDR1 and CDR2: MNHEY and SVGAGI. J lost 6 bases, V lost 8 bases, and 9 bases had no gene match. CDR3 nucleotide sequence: TGTGCCAGCCGGGACAGGGGTTACTCGGATGGCTACACCTTC. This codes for CASRDRGYSDGYTF.

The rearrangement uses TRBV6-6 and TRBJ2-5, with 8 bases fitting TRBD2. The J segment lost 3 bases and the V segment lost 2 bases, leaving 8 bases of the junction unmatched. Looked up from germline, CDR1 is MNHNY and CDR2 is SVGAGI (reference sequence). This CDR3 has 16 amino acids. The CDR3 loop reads CASSYPPGGTEETQYF. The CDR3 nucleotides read TGTGCCAGCAGTTACCCCCCGGGGGGGACTGAAGAGACCCAGTACTTC.

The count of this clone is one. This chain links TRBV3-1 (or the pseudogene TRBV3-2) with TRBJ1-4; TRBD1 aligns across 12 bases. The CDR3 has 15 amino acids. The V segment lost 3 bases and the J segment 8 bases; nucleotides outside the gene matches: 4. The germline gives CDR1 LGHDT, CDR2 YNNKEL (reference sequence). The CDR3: CASSQAGQGAEKLFF. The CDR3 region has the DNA TGTGCCAGCAGCCAGGCGGGACAGGGGGCGGAAAAACTGTTTTTT.

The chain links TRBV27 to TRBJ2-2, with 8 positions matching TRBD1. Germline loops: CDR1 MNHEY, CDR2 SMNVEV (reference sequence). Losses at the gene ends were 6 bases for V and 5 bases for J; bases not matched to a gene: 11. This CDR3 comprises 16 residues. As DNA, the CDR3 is TGTGCCAGCAGCAACACTGGACAGGGATGGACCGGGGAGCTGTTTTTT. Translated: CASSNTGQGWTGELFF.

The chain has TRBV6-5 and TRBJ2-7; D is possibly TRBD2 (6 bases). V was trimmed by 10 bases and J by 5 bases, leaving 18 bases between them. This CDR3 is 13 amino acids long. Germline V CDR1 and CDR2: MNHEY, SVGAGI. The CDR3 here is CATEGRGGNEQYF. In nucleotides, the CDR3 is TGTGCCACCGAGGGACGTGGGGGGAACGAGCAGTACTTC.

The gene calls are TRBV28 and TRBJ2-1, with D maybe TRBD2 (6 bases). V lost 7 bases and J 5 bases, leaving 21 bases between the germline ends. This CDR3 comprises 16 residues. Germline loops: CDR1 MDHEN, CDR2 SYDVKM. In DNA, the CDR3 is TGTGCCAGCACCCAACCCGGAGCGCGGGGTGACAATGAGCAGTTCTTC. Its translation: CASTQPGARGDNEQFF. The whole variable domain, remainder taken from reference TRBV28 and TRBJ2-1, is DVKVTQSSRYLVKRTGEKVFLECVQDMDHENMFWYRQDPGLGLRLIYFSYDVKMKEKGDIPEGYSVSREKKERFSLILESASTNQTSMYLCASTQPGARGDNEQFFGPGTRLTVL.

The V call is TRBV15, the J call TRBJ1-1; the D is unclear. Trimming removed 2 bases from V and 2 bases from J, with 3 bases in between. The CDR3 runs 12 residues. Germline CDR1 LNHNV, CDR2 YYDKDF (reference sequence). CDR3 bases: TGTGCCACCAGCAGACCAAACACTGAAGCTTTCTTT. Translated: CATSRPNTEAFF.